What follows are 11 T cell receptor beta chains derived from one specimen sequenced in a study of regulatory T cells in long-lasting Graves disease. Time point indicated: newly diagnosed GD, antithyroid drugs for less than 3 months. RNA from PBMCs was the source of the TCR library. Libraries of TCR beta came from iRepertoire HTBI primers plus Arm-PCR of CDR3 regions. Using its own MiXCR run on the multiplex PCR reads, TCRdb lists one record per CDR3 protein. The sample lists around 500,000 distinct CDR3 sequences, more than 10% seen once, with approximately 9% in the top ten. This sample also appeared in a second study, on T cells in Graves' hyperthyroidism and ophthalmopathy.

The material was peripheral blood mononuclear cells (PBMCs), obtained at new diagnosis, from a patient treated with antithyroid drugs. The receptors were gathered from a woman younger than 45 with Graves disease.

This clonotype has a count of ten or more. This sequence joins TRBV15 and TRBJ2-6; D possibly corresponds to TRBD1 (6 bases). The CDR3 consists of 15 residues. Looked up from germline, CDR1 is LNHNV and CDR2 is YYDKDF (reference sequence). With 5 bases removed from V and 6 bases from J, the gap between germline ends came to 14 bases. CDR3 in DNA: TGTGCCACCAGCGCCCGGACAGCCCTGGCCAACGTCCTGACTTTC. Its translation is CATSARTALANVLTF.

The table lists this clonotype with many counts. This chain joins TRBV5-5 and TRBJ2-5; 7 nucleotides agree with TRBD1. The ends lost 3 bases at V and 5 bases at J; junction bases unmatched: 13. The CDR3 sequence is 16 residues long. Germline V CDR1 and CDR2: SGHKS, YYEKEE (reference sequence). The CDR3 region has the DNA TGTGCCAGCAGCTATTTAACAGGGGCAACCGGGGAGACCCAGTACTTC. Protein product: CASSYLTGATGETQYF.

This clonotype came up many times. The V call is TRBV20-1, the J call TRBJ2-1; D possibly corresponds to TRBD1 (6 bases). Germline V gene lookup returns CDR1 DFQATT and CDR2 SNEGSKA (reference sequence). The length of the CDR3 is 14 residues. V was clipped by 5 bases and J by 3 bases, with 14 bases between them. The CDR3, as DNA: TGCAGTGCTGTTCCAGGGGCCTTCTACAATGAGCAGTTCTTC. It is translated as CSAVPGAFYNEQFF.

The chain couples TRBV28 to TRBJ1-4, with D possibly being TRBD1 (6 bases). The CDR3 spans 19 residues. Germline V CDR1 and CDR2: MDHEN, SYDVKM. V was shortened by 7 bases and J by 8 bases, with 32 bases between the two germline ends. The CDR3 region is CASTVIHPGQPHRREKLFF. DNA for the CDR3: TGTGCCAGCACAGTGATCCATCCGGGACAACCTCACCGGCGGGAAAAACTGTTTTTT.

This clonotype was seen more than once but under ten times. This chain joins TRBV7-2 and TRBJ1-4, with D unresolved. V lost 2 bases and J lost 3, with 13 bases in between. Germline V gene lookup returns CDR1 SGHTA and CDR2 FQGNSA. This CDR3 is built from 16 residues. Here the CDR3 reads CASSLPTAGANEKLFF. CDR3 bases: TGTGCCAGCAGCTTACCCACTGCGGGAGCTAATGAAAAACTGTTTTTT.

This clonotype has a count of ten or more. The chain combines TRBV20-1 with TRBJ2-7; 8 bases fit TRBD2. With V trimmed by 3 bases and J by 6 bases, 10 bases remained unmatched. The length of the CDR3 is 14 residues. Germline V lookup: CDR1 DFQATT, CDR2 SNEGSKA (reference sequence). The CDR3 DNA is TGCAGTGCTAGGCCCAGCGGGAGCGCAAGCGAGCAGTACTTC. Its protein product is CSARPSGSASEQYF.

This clonotype was seen repeatedly, ten times or more. The chain employs TRBV11-2 and TRBJ1-6, with 7 positions matching TRBD1. The CDR3 consists of 14 residues. Germline trimming cut 4 bases from V and 10 bases from J; bases unmatched to any gene: 7. CDR1 and CDR2 from the germline V gene are SGHAT and FQNNGV. CDR3 region: CASSSNRGSSPLHF. CDR3 nucleotide sequence: TGTGCCAGCAGCTCTAACAGGGGATCCTCACCCCTCCACTTT.

At least ten counts were recorded for this clonotype. The rearrangement uses TRBV7-2 and TRBJ1-6; 7 bases match TRBD1. The CDR3 covers 15 residues. The germline gives CDR1 SGHTA, CDR2 FQGNSA. V dropped 5 bases and J dropped 3; count of bases not matched to a gene: 4. The CDR3 DNA reads TGTGCCAGCAGCGCCCGGGACAGCTATAATTCACCCCTCCACTTT. Encoded protein: CASSARDSYNSPLHF.

This clonotype showed up many times. The J gene is TRBJ2-7, the V gene TRBV11-2; D uncertain. In germline, CDR1 is SGHAT, CDR2 FQNNGV. CDR3 length equals 12 residues. Trimming removed 3 bases at V and 7 bases at J, with 10 bases between. The CDR3 DNA reads as TGTGCCAGCAGCTTTGCCTCGTGGGAGCAGTACTTC. Its translation: CASSFASWEQYF.

This clonotype has ten or more counts. The V and J genes are TRBV11-2 and TRBJ2-3; D gene uncertain. Germline V gene sequence: CDR1 SGHAT, CDR2 FQNNGV. The CDR3 runs 13 residues. The germline V and J ends were trimmed by 4 bases and 3 bases, with 8 bases remaining between them. The CDR3 DNA follows: TGTGCCAGCAGCTACCAATTGACAGATACGCAGTATTTT. Amino acid sequence: CASSYQLTDTQYF.

This clonotype came up many times. This rearrangement joins TRBV24-1 to TRBJ2-1, with D uncertain. CDR3 length: 15 residues. Trimming removed 2 bases from V and 4 bases from J, with 11 bases in between. Germline CDR1 and CDR2: KGHDR and SFDVKD. The CDR3 coding sequence is TGTGCCACCAGTGATTCGAATGTCCCTTACAATGAGCAGTTCTTC. Translating gives CATSDSNVPYNEQFF.